The following is a TCR beta chain sequence with its context. Assay: immunoSEQ multiplex PCR; the TCRdb copy retains only in-frame clones and omits some. The sample holds some 83,000 clones, roughly nine tenths seen once. The germline V gene encodes CDR1 ENHRY and CDR2 SYGVKD. V dropped 8 bases and J dropped 6; count of bases not matched to a gene: 4. The CDR3 sequence is 13 residues long. These data come from a study of OX40 agonist ivuxolimab in advanced cancers. Sequencing used CD4+ or CD8+ T cells sorted from blood, obtained in a trial of the OX40 agonist ivuxolimab. The chain employs TRBV10-3 and TRBJ2-3; 11 bases are a match to TRBD2. The clonotype was recovered from an adult with an advanced solid tumor such as melanoma, head and neck, liver or kidney cancer. CDR3: CAIQTSGSDTQYF. As DNA, the CDR3 is TGTGCCATCCAAACTAGCGGGAGCGATACGCAGTATTTT.